Listed here are 19 T cell receptor beta chains from one sample, sequenced in a study of T-cell memory formation after mild COVID-19. TCRdb redid the calling of the 5' RACE reads with MiXCR, one entry per CDR3 protein. The sample comprises 250,000 to 300,000 distinct CDR3 sequences, more than 15% of which are singletons, and over 20% rests with the top ten. Sequencing was performed on PBMCs or a T cell subset sorted from them (not recorded which). The source is a man aged 18 to 30 who had mild COVID-19 (a few samples of this study predate the infection). Cell type and time point are not known.

This clonotype came up a few times. This rearrangement joins TRBV2 to TRBJ1-1; a possible D gene is TRBD1 (5 bases). The CDR3 runs to 12 residues. Germline values: CDR1 SNHLY, CDR2 FYNNEI. Trimming removed 6 bases from V and 8 bases from J, with 13 bases in between. CDR3 DNA: TGTGCCAGCAGGCGGGGAGGGGAAGAAGCTTTCTTT. Translated: CASRRGGEEAFF. The full variable domain, its missing parts supplied by reference TRBV2 and TRBJ1-1, is EPEVTQTPSHQVTQMGQEVILRCVPISNHLYFYWYRQILGQKVEFLVSFYNNEISEKSEIFDDQFSVERPDGSNFTLKIRSTKLEDSAMYFCASRRGGEEAFFGQGTRLTVV.

This clonotype was seen a handful of times. The genes are TRBV12-3 or TRBV12-4 and TRBJ1-2; 9 bases agree with TRBD1. CDR3 length equals 12 residues. Trimming cost V 6 bases and J 8 bases; bases outside gene matches: 4. The CDR3: CASRQTGGGYTF. CDR3 in DNA: TGTGCCAGCAGACAGACAGGGGGAGGCTACACCTTC.

This clonotype was observed a few times. This chain uses TRBV3-1 with TRBJ2-5, with a tentative D call TRBD2 (5 bases). Deletions cut 8 bases from V and 5 bases from J, with 18 bases between. The CDR3 loop spans 14 amino acids. Germline CDR1 is LGHDT and CDR2 is YNNKEL (reference sequence). The CDR3 reads CASERQAVRETQYF. The DNA for the CDR3 is TGTGCCAGCGAGCGTCAAGCGGTCCGGGAGACCCAGTACTTC.

This clonotype was detected a few times. The chain employs TRBV25-1 and TRBJ1-2; D may be TRBD1 (5 bases). This CDR3 is built from 17 residues. Germline V gives CDR1 MGHDK, CDR2 SYGVNS. Trimming took off 2 bases at V and 0 bases at J, with 16 bases between the two ends. The CDR3 reads CASSEGWGGLANYGYTF. CDR3 coding DNA: TGTGCCAGCAGTGAAGGTTGGGGGGGTTTAGCTAACTATGGCTACACCTTC.

The CDR3 is CASSYSRSGEETQYF. The CDR3 region has the DNA TGTGCCAGCAGTTACTCACGGTCCGGGGAAGAGACCCAGTACTTC. This chain links TRBV6-5 with TRBJ2-5; the D gene is possibly TRBD2 (5 bases). CDR1 is MNHEY and CDR2 is SVGAGI in the germline V gene. V lost 0 bases and J 3 bases, leaving 11 bases between the germline ends. This CDR3 has 15 residues.

J is TRBJ2-1 and V is TRBV9; D is unclear. Between the trimmed V and J ends, which lost 0 bases and 9 bases, there was a span of 1 base. CDR1 SGDLS and CDR2 YYNGEE come from the germline V gene. The length of the CDR3 is 10 residues. CDR3 sequence: CASSVGEQFF. CDR3 nucleotides: TGTGCCAGCAGCGTAGGTGAGCAGTTCTTC.

This clonotype was recorded at least ten times. The genes are TRBV4-3 and TRBJ2-7; 9 bases align to TRBD1. Germline CDR1 and CDR2: LGHNA and YSLEER. The CDR3 contains 20 residues. The ends lost 0 bases at V and 0 bases at J; junction bases unmatched: 15. Here the CDR3 DNA reads TGCGCCAGCAGCCAAGAAGTCCGACAGGGGGTTATCCGTCCCTCCTACGAGCAGTACTTC. The encoded protein is CASSQEVRQGVIRPSYEQYF.

In its sample, this clonotype was seen a few times. At one end, the junction sequence differs from germline, possibly due to a read error. J is TRBJ2-5 and V is TRBV28; 7 nucleotides match TRBD1. Germline CDR1 MDHEN, CDR2 SYDVKM. The CDR3 sequence is 15 residues long. CDR3 protein: CASTVTGPYQGTQYF. For the CDR3, the DNA is TGTGCCAGCACTGTGACAGGGCCCTACCAAGGGACCCAGTACTTC.

This clonotype showed up just a few times. The J gene is TRBJ1-6, the V gene TRBV6-5; D unresolved. V was trimmed by 4 bases and J by 16 bases, leaving 17 bases between them. In germline, CDR1 is MNHEY, CDR2 SVGAGI. This CDR3 comprises 13 residues. CDR3 DNA sequence: TGTGCCAGCAGTTCCCACCCCGACGGAAAACTCCACTTT. Translated: CASSSHPDGKLHF.

The CDR3, as DNA: TGCAGTGCTAGCGTCGAACAGGGGATCTCCTACAATGAGCAGTTCTTC. Its translation is CSASVEQGISYNEQFF. The chain uses TRBV20-1 and TRBJ2-1, with TRBD1 matching 7 bases. Germline V CDR1 and CDR2: DFQATT, SNEGSKA (reference sequence). J was trimmed by 0 bases and V by 3 bases; bases with no gene match: 8. CDR3 length: 16 amino acids.

This clonotype has just a few counts. The chain links TRBV14 to TRBJ2-2; D uncertain. The CDR3 runs 13 residues. From germline, CDR1 is SGHDN and CDR2 FVKESK. The V end was cut by 4 bases, the J end by 7 bases, with 10 bases between. DNA for the CDR3: TGTGCCAGCAGCCCCCGGACGGGCGGGGAGCTGTTTTTT. This sequence encodes CASSPRTGGELFF.

This clonotype has a count of ten or more. This chain uses TRBV23-1 with TRBJ1-1; a weak D match, TRBD1 (5 bases). TRBV23-1 is flagged as an ORF with uncertain function. The V end lost 6 bases, the J end lost 0 bases, and 8 bases lay between the germline ends. The CDR3 runs to 13 residues. This CDR3 is CASSREMNTEAFF. DNA of the CDR3: TGCGCCAGCAGCAGGGAGATGAACACTGAAGCTTTCTTT.

This clonotype has more than one count but fewer than ten. This chain uses TRBV6-6 with TRBJ2-1; D uncertain. V lost 2 bases and J lost 4, with 9 bases in between. The V gene's germline CDR1 is MNHNY and CDR2 SVGAGI (reference sequence). CDR3 length: 14 amino acids. The chain's CDR3 is CASSYRRAYNEQFF. For the CDR3, the DNA is TGTGCCAGCAGTTACCGGCGTGCTTACAATGAGCAGTTCTTC.

In this sample, this clonotype turned up a few times. J is TRBJ2-7 and V is TRBV6-2 or TRBV6-3; TRBD2 is a possible D gene (5 bases). V gave up 6 bases and J gave up 7 bases, with 13 bases separating them. The CDR3 is made up of 12 amino acids. Germline V gene lookup returns CDR1 MNHEY and CDR2 SVGEGT. CDR3 loop: CASRLPSGEQYV. DNA for the CDR3: TGTGCCAGCAGGTTACCGTCGGGGGAGCAGTACGTC.

This clonotype was seen a few times. The V call is TRBV5-1, the J call TRBJ1-3; D is unresolved. This CDR3 is built from 16 residues. Germline CDR1 is SGHRS and CDR2 is YFSETQ. Trimming shortened V by 1 base and J by 0 bases, and 11 bases separated the two germline ends. As DNA, the CDR3 is TGCGCCAGCAGCTTGATTTCGGGGTTCTCTGGAAACACCATATATTTT. It encodes CASSLISGFSGNTIYF.

The chain uses TRBV5-6 and TRBJ2-7, with D tentatively TRBD2 (5 bases). Germline V gene sequence: CDR1 SGHDT, CDR2 YYEEEE. The CDR3 sequence is 14 residues long. The ends were cut back, 4 bases at V and 2 bases at J, with 13 bases in the middle. The CDR3 nucleotides are TGTGCCAGCAGCCCCGTGAGGGAGCCCTACGAGCAGTACGTC. This sequence encodes CASSPVREPYEQYV.

This clonotype was observed a handful of times. The chain joins TRBV7-8 to TRBJ1-5; TRBD1 matches at 9 bases. This CDR3 contains 17 residues. Per the germline V gene, CDR1 is SGHVS and CDR2 is FQNEAQ. The J segment lost 0 bases and the V segment lost 4 bases, leaving 7 bases of the junction unmatched. CDR3: CASSSGTGSYSNQPQHF. CDR3 coding DNA: TGTGCCAGCAGCTCAGGGACAGGGTCGTATAGCAATCAGCCCCAGCATTTT.

This clonotype was seen a handful of times. The chain is built from TRBV5-1 and TRBJ2-5; D unclear. The V end was cut by 0 bases, the J end by 0 bases, with 6 bases between. CDR3 length: 14 residues. The germline CDR1 and CDR2 sequences are SGHRS and YFSETQ. The CDR3 spells CASSLGLDQETQYF. The CDR3 DNA follows: TGCGCCAGCAGCTTGGGGCTAGACCAAGAGACCCAGTACTTC.

This chain joins TRBV6-6 and TRBJ2-3; 12 nucleotides align to TRBD2. The V gene end was trimmed by 0 bases and the J gene end by 8 bases; junction bases not matched to a gene: 0. Germline V gene sequence: CDR1 MNHNY, CDR2 SVGAGI (reference sequence). This CDR3 comprises 14 residues. CDR3 DNA sequence: TGTGCCAGCAGTTACTCGACTAGCGGGGGTACGCAGTATTTT. Its translation: CASSYSTSGGTQYF.